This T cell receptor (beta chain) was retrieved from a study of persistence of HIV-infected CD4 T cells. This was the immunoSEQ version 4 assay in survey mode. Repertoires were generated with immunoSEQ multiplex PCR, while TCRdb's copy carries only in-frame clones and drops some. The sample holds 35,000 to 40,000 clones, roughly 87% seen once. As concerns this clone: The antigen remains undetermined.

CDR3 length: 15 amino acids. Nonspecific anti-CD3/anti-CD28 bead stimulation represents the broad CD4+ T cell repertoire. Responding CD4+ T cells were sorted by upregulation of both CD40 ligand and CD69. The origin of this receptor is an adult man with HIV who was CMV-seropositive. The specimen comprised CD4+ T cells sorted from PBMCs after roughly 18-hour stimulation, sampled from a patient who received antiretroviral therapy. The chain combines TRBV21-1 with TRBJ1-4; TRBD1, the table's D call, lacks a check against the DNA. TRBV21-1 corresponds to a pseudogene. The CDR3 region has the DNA TGTGCCAGCAGCAACTGGGACAGGGGGCATGAAAAACTGTTTTTT. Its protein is CASSNWDRGHEKLFF.